A selection of T cell receptor beta chains follows, all from one sample in a study of shared clonotypes between healthy human individuals. Data came from immunoSEQ multiplex PCR; TCRdb stores just in-frame clones and leaves some out. The data hold around 2.1 million clones, with approximately 94% observed a single time. Sequencing was carried out using naive CD8+ T cells from PBMCs. The receptors stem from a young man in good health. Some clones in this sample may be carry-over from other donors' samples. Both conserved end residues are trimmed from each CDR3.

V gene | CDR3 protein
TRBV5-6 | ASSISGSAYNEQF
TRBV5-6 | ASSLGAGFTEAF
TRBV4-1 | ASSPGRGLGQETQY
TRBV9 | ASSAGTSGSNGIQY
TRBV5-1 | ASSPGRRIYDAGQQETQY
TRBV4-1 | ASSPRTSGPEQY
TRBV5-6 | ASREAAGTQY
TRBV5-6 | ASSFMGSNQPQH
TRBV7-3 | ASSSPSGRGTDTQY
TRBV13 | ASSLEGGPFAEQF
TRBV27 | ASRPPDGVRRTEAF
TRBV4-2 | ASSRAREKF
TRBV7-9 | ASTLTGSIDTDTQY
TRBV7-9 | ASSRAQGGNEKLF
TRBV4-1 | ASSQDSTSGKYEQY
TRBV28 | ASNPDPPEGNTIY
TRBV7-8 | ASSLVGFRETQY
TRBV15 | ATSRVGYQETQY
TRBV4-2 | ASSQDWSGRPGSYNEQF
TRBV19 | ASSIWTNQPQH
TRBV11-2 | ASSSNILASDTQY
TRBV7-9 | ASSLGLAGAEPQH
TRBV9 | ASSATGGSNQPQH
TRBV7-2 | ASSFGSYEQY
TRBV5-1 | ASSLAGTLGTEAF
TRBV27 | ASARTGVAGVDNEQF
TRBV13 | ASSQGGHYEQY
TRBV20-1 | SAKEGYEQY
TRBV6-5 | ASSYSWGTYEQY
TRBV4-1 | ASSPQPGYRGTGELF
TRBV9 | ASSGTGGAGANVLT
TRBV4-1 | ASSQVPFRASNQPQH
TRBV7-9 | ASSLGQGGNGYT
TRBV11-2 | ASSLAAHRDRGYT
TRBV28 | ASGRLTPLNTEAF
TRBV9 | ASSAVDSFYGYT
TRBV14 | ASSQVSQQRGYT
TRBV27 | ASSLSYGAGELF
TRBV9 | ASSPGGAYNEQF
TRBV5-1 | ASSFFTGGTYEQY
TRBV28 | AILQGANTGELF
TRBV19 | ASSSPGQGFSNQPQH
TRBV7-2 | ASSLEIRRSGISNQPQH
TRBV7-9 | ASSLGWAELADQETQY
TRBV5-1 | ASSSEGGYQETQY
TRBV4-1 | ASSPDLPALVYEQY
TRBV19 | ASRNSGSLYNEQF
TRBV6-5 | ASSYGGAHTEAF
TRBV28 | ASSLDRGPTAYNEQF
TRBV9 | ASSVANRGTGGDNEQF
TRBV9 | ASSVVRDRGLSGANVLT